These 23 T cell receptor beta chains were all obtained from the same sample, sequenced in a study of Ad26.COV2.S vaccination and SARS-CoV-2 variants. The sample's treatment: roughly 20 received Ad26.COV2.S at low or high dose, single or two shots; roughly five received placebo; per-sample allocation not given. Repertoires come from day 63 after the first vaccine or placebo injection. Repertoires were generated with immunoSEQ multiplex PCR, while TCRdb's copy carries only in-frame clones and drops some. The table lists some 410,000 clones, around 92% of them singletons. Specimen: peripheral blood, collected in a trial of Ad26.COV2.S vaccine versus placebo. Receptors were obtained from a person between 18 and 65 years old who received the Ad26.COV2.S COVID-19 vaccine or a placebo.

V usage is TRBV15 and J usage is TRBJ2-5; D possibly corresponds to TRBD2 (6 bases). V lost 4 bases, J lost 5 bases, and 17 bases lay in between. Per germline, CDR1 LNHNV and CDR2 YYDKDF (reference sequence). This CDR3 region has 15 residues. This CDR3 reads CATSIKPREWETQYF. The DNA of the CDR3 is TGTGCCACCAGCATTAAGCCCCGGGAGTGGGAGACCCAGTACTTC.

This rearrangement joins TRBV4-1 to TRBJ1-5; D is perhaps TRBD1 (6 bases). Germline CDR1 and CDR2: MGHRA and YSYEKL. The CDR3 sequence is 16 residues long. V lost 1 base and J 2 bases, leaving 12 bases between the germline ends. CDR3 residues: CASSQGRTDRNQPQHF. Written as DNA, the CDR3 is TGCGCCAGCAGCCAAGGGCGGACAGACCGCAATCAGCCCCAGCATTTT.

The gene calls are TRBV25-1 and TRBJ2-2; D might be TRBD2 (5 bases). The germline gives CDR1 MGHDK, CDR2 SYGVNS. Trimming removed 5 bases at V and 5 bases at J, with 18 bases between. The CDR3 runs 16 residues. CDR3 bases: TGTGCCAGCAGTTTCGAGGGTAGGGCCGGGACCGGGGAGCTGTTTTTT. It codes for CASSFEGRAGTGELFF.

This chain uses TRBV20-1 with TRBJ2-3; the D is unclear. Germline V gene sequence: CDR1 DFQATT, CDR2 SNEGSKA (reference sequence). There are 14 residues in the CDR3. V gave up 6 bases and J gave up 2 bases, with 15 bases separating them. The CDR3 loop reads CSASDWTNTDTQYF. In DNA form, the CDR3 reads TGCAGTGCGAGTGACTGGACCAACACAGATACGCAGTATTTT.

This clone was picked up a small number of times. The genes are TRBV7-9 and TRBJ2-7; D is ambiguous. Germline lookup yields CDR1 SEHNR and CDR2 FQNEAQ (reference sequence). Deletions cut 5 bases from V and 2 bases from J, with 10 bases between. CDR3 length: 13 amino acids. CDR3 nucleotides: TGTGCCAGCAGCCCCACAGAACCCTACGAGCAGTACTTC. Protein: CASSPTEPYEQYF.

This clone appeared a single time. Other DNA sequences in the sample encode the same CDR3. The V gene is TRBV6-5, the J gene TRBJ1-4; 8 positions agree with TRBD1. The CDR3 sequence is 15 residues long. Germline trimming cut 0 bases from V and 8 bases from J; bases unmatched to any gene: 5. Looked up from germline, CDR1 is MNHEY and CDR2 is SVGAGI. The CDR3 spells CASSYSGQGGEKLFF. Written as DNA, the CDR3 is TGTGCCAGCAGTTACTCCGGACAGGGAGGCGAAAAACTGTTTTTT.

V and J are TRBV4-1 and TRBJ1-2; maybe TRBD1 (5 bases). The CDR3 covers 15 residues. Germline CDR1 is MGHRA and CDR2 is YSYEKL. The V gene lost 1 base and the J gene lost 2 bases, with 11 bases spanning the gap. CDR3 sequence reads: CASSQGWGVNYGYTF. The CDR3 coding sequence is TGCGCCAGCAGCCAAGGTTGGGGCGTCAACTATGGCTACACCTTC.

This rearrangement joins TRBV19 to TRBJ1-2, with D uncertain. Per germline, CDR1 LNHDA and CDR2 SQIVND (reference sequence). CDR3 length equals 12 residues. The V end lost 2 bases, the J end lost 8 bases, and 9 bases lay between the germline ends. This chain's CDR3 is CASSIQAGGYTF. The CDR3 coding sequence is TGTGCCAGTAGTATACAGGCCGGGGGCTACACCTTC.

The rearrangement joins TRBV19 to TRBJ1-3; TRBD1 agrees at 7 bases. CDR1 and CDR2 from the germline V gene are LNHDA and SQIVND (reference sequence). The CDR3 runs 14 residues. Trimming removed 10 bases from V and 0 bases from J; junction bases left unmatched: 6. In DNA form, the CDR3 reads TGTGCCACTTCCGGGACAGTCTCTGGAAACACCATATATTTT. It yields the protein CATSGTVSGNTIYF. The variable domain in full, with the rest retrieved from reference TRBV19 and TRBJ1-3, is DGGITQSPKYLFRKEGQNVTLSCEQNLNHDAMYWYRQDPGQGLRLIYYSQIVNDFQKGDIAEGYSVSREKKESFPLTVTSAQKNPTAFYLCATSGTVSGNTIYFGEGSWLTVV.

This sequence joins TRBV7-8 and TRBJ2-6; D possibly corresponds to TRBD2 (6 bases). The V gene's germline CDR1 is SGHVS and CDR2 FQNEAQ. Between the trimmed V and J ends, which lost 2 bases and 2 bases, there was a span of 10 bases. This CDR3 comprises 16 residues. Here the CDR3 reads CASSLWGGPGANVLTF. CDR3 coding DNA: TGTGCCAGCAGCTTATGGGGAGGTCCTGGGGCCAACGTCCTGACTTTC.

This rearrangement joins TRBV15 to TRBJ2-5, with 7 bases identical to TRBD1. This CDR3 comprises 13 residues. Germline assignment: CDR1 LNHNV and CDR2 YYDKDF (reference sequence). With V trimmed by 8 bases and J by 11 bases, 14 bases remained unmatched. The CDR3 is CATRDSTSLKQYF. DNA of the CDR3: TGTGCCACCCGGGACAGTACCTCCTTAAAGCAGTACTTC.

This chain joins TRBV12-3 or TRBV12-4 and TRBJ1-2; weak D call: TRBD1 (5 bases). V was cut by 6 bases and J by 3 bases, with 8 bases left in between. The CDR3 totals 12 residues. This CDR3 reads CASSPGYYGYTF. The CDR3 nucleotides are TGTGCCAGCAGCCCAGGGTACTATGGCTACACCTTC.

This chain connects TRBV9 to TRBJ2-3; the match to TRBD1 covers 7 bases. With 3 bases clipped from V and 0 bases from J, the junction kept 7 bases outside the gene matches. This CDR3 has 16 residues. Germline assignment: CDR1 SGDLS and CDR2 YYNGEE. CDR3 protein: CASSDDRDLSTDTQYF. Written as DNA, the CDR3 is TGTGCCAGCAGCGACGACAGGGACCTTAGCACAGATACGCAGTATTTT.

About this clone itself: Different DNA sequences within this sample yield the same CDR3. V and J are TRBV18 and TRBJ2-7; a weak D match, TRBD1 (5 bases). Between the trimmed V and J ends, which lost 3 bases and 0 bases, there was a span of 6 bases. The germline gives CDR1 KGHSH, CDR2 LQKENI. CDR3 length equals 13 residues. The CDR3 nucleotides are TGTGCCAGCTCACCCGACAGCTCCTACGAGCAGTACTTC. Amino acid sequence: CASSPDSSYEQYF.

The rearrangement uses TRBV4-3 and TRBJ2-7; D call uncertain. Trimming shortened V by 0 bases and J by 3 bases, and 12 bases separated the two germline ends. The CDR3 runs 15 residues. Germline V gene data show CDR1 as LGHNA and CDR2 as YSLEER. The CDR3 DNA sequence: TGCGCCAGCAGCCAAGACAATGGGCGGTTCTACGAGCAGTACTTC. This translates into CASSQDNGRFYEQYF.

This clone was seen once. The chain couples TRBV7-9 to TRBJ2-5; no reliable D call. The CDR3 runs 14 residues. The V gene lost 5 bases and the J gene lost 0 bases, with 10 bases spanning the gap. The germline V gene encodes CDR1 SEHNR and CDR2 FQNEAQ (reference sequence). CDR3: CASSQNHNQETQYF. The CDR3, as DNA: TGTGCCAGCAGCCAAAACCATAACCAAGAGACCCAGTACTTC.

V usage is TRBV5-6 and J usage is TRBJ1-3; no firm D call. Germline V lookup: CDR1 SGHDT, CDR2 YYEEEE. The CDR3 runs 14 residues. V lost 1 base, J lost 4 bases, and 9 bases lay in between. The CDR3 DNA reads TGTGCCAGCAGCTTGCCGCTTCCGGGAAACACCATATATTTT. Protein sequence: CASSLPLPGNTIYF.

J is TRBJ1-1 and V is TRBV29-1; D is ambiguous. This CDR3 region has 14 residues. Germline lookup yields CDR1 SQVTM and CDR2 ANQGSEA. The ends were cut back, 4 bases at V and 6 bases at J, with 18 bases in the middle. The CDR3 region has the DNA TGCAGCGTTGTATTATGGGAGTTTACGGCTGAAGCTTTCTTT. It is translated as CSVVLWEFTAEAFF. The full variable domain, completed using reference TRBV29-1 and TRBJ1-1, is SAVISQKPSRDICQRGTSLTIQCQVDSQVTMMFWYRQQPGQSLTLIATANQGSEATYESGFVIDKFPISRPNLTFSTLTVSNMSPEDSSIYLCSVVLWEFTAEAFFGQGTRLTVV.

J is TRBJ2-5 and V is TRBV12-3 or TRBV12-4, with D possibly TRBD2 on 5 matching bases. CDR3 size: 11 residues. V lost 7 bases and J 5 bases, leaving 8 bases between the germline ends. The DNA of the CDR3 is TGTGCCAGCACCCGAGGGGAGACCCAGTACTTC. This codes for CASTRGETQYF.

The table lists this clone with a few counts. CDR3: CASSKGGSTPAGGELFF. The CDR3 nucleotides are TGTGCCAGCAGCAAGGGGGGCTCTACCCCCGCTGGCGGGGAGCTGTTTTTT. This rearrangement joins TRBV5-4 to TRBJ2-2, with D possibly being TRBD1 or TRBD2 (6 bases each). The germline V gene encodes CDR1 SGHNT and CDR2 YYREEE (reference sequence). With 4 bases removed from V and 7 bases from J, the gap between germline ends came to 23 bases. The CDR3 spans 17 residues.

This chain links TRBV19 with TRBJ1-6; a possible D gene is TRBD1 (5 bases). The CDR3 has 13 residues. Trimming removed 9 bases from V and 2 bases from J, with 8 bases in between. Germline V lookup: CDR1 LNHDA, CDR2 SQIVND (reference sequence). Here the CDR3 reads CASGGPYNSPLHF. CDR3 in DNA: TGTGCCAGCGGGGGTCCCTATAATTCACCCCTCCACTTT.

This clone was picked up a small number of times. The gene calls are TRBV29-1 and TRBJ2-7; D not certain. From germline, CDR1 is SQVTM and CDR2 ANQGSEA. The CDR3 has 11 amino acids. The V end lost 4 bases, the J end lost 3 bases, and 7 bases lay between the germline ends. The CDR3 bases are TGCAGCGTTGCTGGTTACTACGAGCAGTACTTC. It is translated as CSVAGYYEQYF.

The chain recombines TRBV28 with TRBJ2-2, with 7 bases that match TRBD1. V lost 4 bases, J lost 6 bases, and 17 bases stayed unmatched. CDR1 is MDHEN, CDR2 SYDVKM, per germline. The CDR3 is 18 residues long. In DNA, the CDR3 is TGTGCCAGCAGTTCACATACCTACGGGACAGATGAGCCCGGGGAGCTGTTTTTT. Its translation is CASSSHTYGTDEPGELFF.